This TCR beta chain was sequenced for a study of blood T cell repertoires in COVID-19. The germline V and J ends were trimmed by 6 bases and 3 bases, with 20 bases remaining between them. The CDR3 runs 16 residues. Germline V gene lookup returns CDR1 SNHLY and CDR2 FYNNEI. Authors' methods: The authors estimated nucleated cell counts from reference gene primer amplification. Measured with immunoSEQ multiplex PCR; TCRdb has only the in-frame clones, and not every one. V, J and clone size derive from that table, while D and trimming were established from the DNA sequence. Of 140,000 or so clones listed, around four fifths are singletons. Individuals drawn from 20 to 30 US areas were roughly 18 to 95 years old. Self-reported history from a screening survey and questionnaire set each donor's cohort. Cohort 3 recovery required two negative PCRs, clearance, or symptom resolution.

This receptor was taken from a woman aged 40 to 50 who had recovered from COVID-19. The sample was PBMCs or T cells enriched from blood (not recorded which). This chain joins TRBV2 and TRBJ1-1, with a possible D match to TRBD1 (5 bases). Here the CDR3 DNA reads TGTGCCAGCAGACTCCTTGCGGGGGTTGCGCACACTGAAGCTTTCTTT. It yields the protein CASRLLAGVAHTEAFF.